Listed below are T cell receptor beta chains from one sample, sequenced in a study of human T cells and chemical hapten exposure. From the RACE reads, TCRdb called clonotypes with MiXCR, one entry per CDR3 protein. The table has 340,000 or so distinct CDR3 sequences, under 9% seen once. Source: whole blood, taken in connection with sensitization to the hapten diphenylcyclopropenone (DPC). These receptors were collected from a woman aged 18 to 35 with alopecia areata. Some clones in this sample may be carry-over from other donors' samples. The CDR3 runs from the conserved cysteine through the conserved F or W. D genes are given only for firm matches. The listing skips clone size in some rows; elsewhere it reads once, few, many or a size class.

D gene: -
V gene: TRBV12-3/TRBV12-4
clone size: many
J gene: TRBJ2-3
CDR3 DNA: TGTGCCAGCAGTTTTTCCTATACGCAGTATTTT
CDR3 protein: CASSFSYTQYF

D gene: -
V gene: TRBV12-3/TRBV12-4
clone size: few
J gene: TRBJ1-3
CDR3 DNA: TGTGCCAGCACCACCCCGGGGGGAGGAAACACCATATATTTT
CDR3 protein: CASTTPGGGNTIYF

D gene: TRBD1
V gene: TRBV12-3/TRBV12-4
clone size: many
J gene: TRBJ1-2
CDR3 DNA: TGTGCCAGCTCCCGGGACAGGGTCTATGGCTACACCTTC
CDR3 protein: CASSRDRVYGYTF

D gene: -
V gene: TRBV4-2
clone size: -
J gene: TRBJ1-5
CDR3 DNA: TGTGCCAGCAGCCTGGACGGAGACGGTGGCAATCAGCCCCAGCATTTT
CDR3 protein: CASSLDGDGGNQPQHF

D gene: -
V gene: TRBV6-6
clone size: -
J gene: TRBJ2-3
CDR3 DNA: TGTGCCAGCAGGTTCAGGGGGGGCACAGATACGCAGTATTTT
CDR3 protein: CASRFRGGTDTQYF

D gene: -
V gene: TRBV29-1
clone size: many
J gene: TRBJ2-3
CDR3 DNA: TGCAGCGTAAAGACAGATAGTATCACAGATACGCAGTATTTT
CDR3 protein: CSVKTDSITDTQYF

D gene: -
V gene: TRBV12-3/TRBV12-4
clone size: few
J gene: TRBJ1-1
CDR3 DNA: TGTGCCAGCAGTTTTGGGGGGCTCACTGAAGCTTTCTTT
CDR3 protein: CASSFGGLTEAFF

D gene: -
V gene: TRBV6-2/TRBV6-3
clone size: -
J gene: TRBJ2-3
CDR3 DNA: TGTGCCAGGAGTTACAATATCAAGGGACCCATCCCGGCATTCACAGATACGCAGTATTTT
CDR3 protein: CARSYNIKGPIPAFTDTQYF

D gene: TRBD2
V gene: TRBV3-1
clone size: many
J gene: TRBJ2-5
CDR3 DNA: TGTGCCAGCAGCCCTTGGACTAGCGGGTGGGAGACCCAGTACTTC
CDR3 protein: CASSPWTSGWETQYF

D gene: -
V gene: TRBV4-2
clone size: -
J gene: TRBJ2-4
CDR3 DNA: TGTGCCAGCAGCCAAGATCAAGACGGTGGCCTCATTCAGTACTTC
CDR3 protein: CASSQDQDGGLIQYF

D gene: TRBD1
V gene: TRBV27
clone size: -
J gene: TRBJ1-2
CDR3 DNA: TGTGCCAGCCTCCGGACAGGTGAACTAGCTAACTATGGCTACACCTTC
CDR3 protein: CASLRTGELANYGYTF